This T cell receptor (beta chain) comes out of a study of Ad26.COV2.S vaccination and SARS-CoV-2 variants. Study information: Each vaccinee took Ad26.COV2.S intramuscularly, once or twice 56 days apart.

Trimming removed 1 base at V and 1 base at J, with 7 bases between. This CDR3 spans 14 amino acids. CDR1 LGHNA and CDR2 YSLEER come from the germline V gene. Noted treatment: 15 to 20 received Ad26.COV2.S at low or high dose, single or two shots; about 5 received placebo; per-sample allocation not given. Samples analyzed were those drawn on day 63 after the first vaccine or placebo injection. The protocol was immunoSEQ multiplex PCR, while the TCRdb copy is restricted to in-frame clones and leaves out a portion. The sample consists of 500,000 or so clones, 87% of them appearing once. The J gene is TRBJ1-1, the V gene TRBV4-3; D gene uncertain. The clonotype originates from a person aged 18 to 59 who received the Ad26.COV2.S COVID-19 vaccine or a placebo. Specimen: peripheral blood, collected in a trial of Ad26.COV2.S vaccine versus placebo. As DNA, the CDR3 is TGCGCCAGCAGCCAAGTAATAGGGAACACTGAAGCTTTCTTT. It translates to CASSQVIGNTEAFF.